The 27 T cell receptor beta chains below were found in one sample sequenced in a study of CD4+ T cells in melanoma. Assay: immunoSEQ multiplex PCR; the TCRdb copy retains only in-frame clones and omits some. Of about 9,900 clones listed, 55% to 75% are singletons. Sequencing input: cells from a culture (not recorded whether cultured in vitro). These TCRs come from a human donor with melanoma.

This clone was seen only a few times. For the CDR3, the DNA is TGTGCCAGCAGTTTCAGCACCGGGGAGCTGTTTTTT. This codes for CASSFSTGELFF. V is TRBV6-6 and J is TRBJ2-2; D not certain. The length of the CDR3 is 12 residues. The V gene's germline CDR1 is MNHNY and CDR2 SVGAGI (reference sequence). Trimming pared 4 bases from V and 4 bases from J, leaving 4 bases between.

The chain carries TRBV19 and TRBJ1-2; no reliable D call. The CDR3 has 13 residues. V lost 2 bases and J lost 6, with 10 bases in between. The germline V gene encodes CDR1 LNHDA and CDR2 SQIVND (reference sequence). The CDR3 region is CASSISGINGYTF. The DNA for the CDR3 is TGTGCCAGTAGTATATCCGGTATTAATGGCTACACCTTC.

J is TRBJ2-1 and V is TRBV14, with TRBD1 identical over 10 bases. Germline V CDR1 and CDR2: SGHDN, FVKESK. The junction had 8 bases not matched to a gene; V was cut back by 2 bases and J by 7 bases. The CDR3 covers 16 residues. In DNA form, the CDR3 reads TGTGCCAGCAGCCAACTCCGGGACAGGGGCGGGAATGAGCAGTTCTTC. It specifies CASSQLRDRGGNEQFF. Combining the CDR3 with reference TRBV14 and TRBJ2-1 gives the whole variable domain EAGVTQFPSHSVIEKGQTVTLRCDPISGHDNLYWYRRVMGKEIKFLLHFVKESKQDESGMPNNRFLAERTGGTYSTLKVQPAELEDSGVYFCASSQLRDRGGNEQFFGPGTRLTVL.

The chain employs TRBV5-1 and TRBJ2-6, with a tentative D call TRBD1 (5 bases). The CDR3 sequence is 18 residues long. The V gene lost 1 base and the J gene lost 0 bases, with 14 bases spanning the gap. Germline V gives CDR1 SGHRS, CDR2 YFSETQ. For the CDR3, the DNA is TGCGCCAGCAGCTTGTCCGGTTGGGGCATCTCTGGGGCCAACGTCCTGACTTTC. Its protein is CASSLSGWGISGANVLTF.

The CDR3 bases are TGTGCCAGCAGCTGGGACGGGAGTGGGAATGAGCAGTTCTTC. This codes for CASSWDGSGNEQFF. The chain links TRBV7-8 to TRBJ2-1, with TRBD2 as a possible D gene (6 bases). The V gene lost 4 bases and the J gene lost 7 bases, with 14 bases spanning the gap. This CDR3 comprises 14 residues. In germline, CDR1 is SGHVS, CDR2 FQNEAQ.

The rearrangement joins TRBV25-1 to TRBJ1-5; D remains ambiguous. The V end was cut by 2 bases, the J end by 0 bases, with 14 bases between. The CDR3 covers 17 residues. Germline V CDR1 and CDR2: MGHDK, SYGVNS. The CDR3 region has the DNA TGTGCCAGCAGTGAAGGAAGTCCAGGCAGTAGCAATCAGCCCCAGCATTTT. Amino acid sequence: CASSEGSPGSSNQPQHF.

The V call is TRBV7-8, the J call TRBJ1-2; TRBD1 might be the D (5 bases). Germline V gene lookup returns CDR1 SGHVS and CDR2 FQNEAQ. Trimming removed 1 base at V and 5 bases at J, with 11 bases between. The CDR3 runs to 14 residues. CDR3 region: CASSLEGFRYGYTF. As DNA, the CDR3 is TGTGCCAGCAGCTTAGAGGGGTTTCGGTATGGCTACACCTTC.

This chain joins TRBV19 and TRBJ1-1; a possible D gene is TRBD1 (6 bases). V lost 7 bases to trimming and J lost 1 base, with 7 bases between them. In germline, CDR1 is LNHDA, CDR2 SQIVND (reference sequence). This CDR3 has 12 amino acids. The CDR3 is CASTRGNTEAFF. The CDR3 bases are TGTGCCAGTACCAGGGGGAACACTGAAGCTTTCTTT.

This chain joins TRBV7-9 and TRBJ1-1; D is possibly TRBD1 (5 bases). The V gene lost 1 base and the J gene lost 5 bases, with 11 bases spanning the gap. Germline assignment: CDR1 SEHNR and CDR2 FQNEAQ (reference sequence). The CDR3 loop spans 14 amino acids. Here the CDR3 DNA reads TGTGCCAGCAGCTTAGTAACGGCAGGGACTGAAGCTTTCTTT. The encoded protein is CASSLVTAGTEAFF.

This clone was detected only once. The chain links TRBV5-4 to TRBJ1-6; D ambiguous. V dropped 3 bases and J dropped 1 base, with 8 bases sitting between them. The germline V gene encodes CDR1 SGHNT and CDR2 YYREEE (reference sequence). The CDR3 contains 15 residues. The CDR3 region is CASSWEFSYNSPLHF. The CDR3 region has the DNA TGTGCCAGCAGCTGGGAGTTTTCCTATAATTCACCCCTCCACTTT.

V and J are TRBV10-3 and TRBJ2-7; D possibly corresponds to TRBD2 (5 bases). The CDR3 spans 16 residues. Trimming removed 2 bases from V and 0 bases from J, with 14 bases in between. Per germline, CDR1 ENHRY and CDR2 SYGVKD. The CDR3 loop reads CAISESPQRNSYEQYF. The CDR3 DNA sequence: TGTGCCATCAGTGAGAGTCCCCAGCGGAACTCCTACGAGCAGTACTTC.

The chain carries TRBV11-2 and TRBJ2-3, with D unclear. This CDR3 comprises 13 residues. Trimming shortened V by 3 bases and J by 4 bases, and 8 bases separated the two germline ends. Germline CDR1 reads SGHAT; CDR2 reads FQNNGV. CDR3 sequence: CASSFATADTQYF. The CDR3 DNA sequence: TGTGCCAGCAGCTTTGCCACGGCAGATACGCAGTATTTT. The variable domain in full, with the rest retrieved from reference TRBV11-2 and TRBJ2-3, is EAGVAQSPRYKIIEKRQSVAFWCNPISGHATLYWYQQILGQGPKLLIQFQNNGVVDDSQLPKDRFSAERLKGVDSTLKIQPAKLEDSAVYLCASSFATADTQYFGPGTRLTVL.

Only one count was recorded for this clone. The chain combines TRBV15 with TRBJ1-4; 8 bases fit TRBD1. V shed 3 bases, J shed 7 bases, and the junction held 10 bases outside the gene matches. This CDR3 spans 16 amino acids. Germline CDR1 reads LNHNV; CDR2 reads YYDKDF (reference sequence). CDR3 DNA sequence: TGTGCCACCAGCAGGAGGTCAGGGGGCGCGAGTGAAAAACTGTTTTTT. This codes for CATSRRSGGASEKLFF.

The chain carries TRBV5-1 and TRBJ2-1; 7 nucleotides align to TRBD1. This CDR3 is 14 amino acids long. J lost 3 bases, V lost 4 bases, and 4 bases had no gene match. Germline-derived CDR1 and CDR2 are SGHRS and YFSETQ. The CDR3 here is CASSPRDSYNEQFF. The CDR3 nucleotides read TGCGCCAGCAGCCCTCGGGACAGCTACAATGAGCAGTTCTTC.

This rearrangement joins TRBV6-5 to TRBJ2-1, with unresolved D. Trimming pared 4 bases from V and 7 bases from J, leaving 17 bases between. The length of the CDR3 is 15 residues. Germline CDR1 is MNHEY and CDR2 is SVGAGI. CDR3 nucleotides: TGTGCCAGCAGTTTGGTCCTAGGCTCTTGGAATGAGCAGTTCTTC. It encodes CASSLVLGSWNEQFF.

V is TRBV4-2 and J is TRBJ1-2; TRBD1 matches 9 bases. Germline CDR1 LGHNA, CDR2 YNFKEQ. J was trimmed by 7 bases and V by 5 bases; bases with no gene match: 8. The CDR3 is made up of 14 amino acids. For the CDR3, the DNA is TGTGCCAGCAGCTTGGAACAGGGGGCGATTGGCTACACCTTC. Translation: CASSLEQGAIGYTF.

The chain uses TRBV23-1 and TRBJ2-3, with 10 bases lining up with TRBD2. TRBV23-1 is placed among ORFs of uncertain function. V shed 3 bases, J shed 4 bases, and the junction held 16 bases outside the gene matches. This CDR3 spans 19 amino acids. CDR3 loop: CASSHLRLAGASGADTQYF. The DNA of the CDR3 is TGCGCCAGCAGTCATCTCCGCCTAGCGGGGGCTTCGGGCGCAGATACGCAGTATTTT.

The V and J genes are TRBV5-1 and TRBJ2-3; D possibly uses TRBD1 or TRBD2 (5 bases each). Looked up from germline, CDR1 is SGHRS and CDR2 is YFSETQ. The length of the CDR3 is 15 residues. V lost 5 bases to trimming and J lost 6 bases, with 19 bases between them. In DNA form, the CDR3 reads TGCGCCAGCAGACCACGGGACGCCCCCATGGATACGCAGTATTTT. Amino acid sequence: CASRPRDAPMDTQYF.

V gene TRBV29-1 combines with J gene TRBJ2-2; D perhaps matches TRBD1 (5 bases). Germline V gene data show CDR1 as SQVTM and CDR2 as ANQGSEA. The CDR3 extends over 14 amino acids. The V end lost 6 bases, the J end lost 3 bases, and 14 bases lay between the germline ends. The CDR3 loop reads CSVARIGDTGELFF. CDR3 bases: TGCAGCGTCGCCCGGATAGGGGACACCGGGGAGCTGTTTTTT.

Only a few counts were recorded for this clone. The chain links TRBV4-1 to TRBJ2-7; D call uncertain. CDR1 and CDR2 from the germline V gene are MGHRA and YSYEKL. Trimming took 1 base from V and 5 from J, leaving 24 bases between them. This CDR3 has 18 amino acids. This CDR3 is CASSQGDRPLDPWDEQYF. The CDR3 DNA reads TGCGCCAGCAGCCAAGGCGATAGACCACTCGATCCGTGGGACGAGCAGTACTTC.

The CDR3 nucleotides are TGTGCCAGCAGCTTAGGGGGACAGGTAAACACCGGGGAGCTGTTTTTT. This codes for CASSLGGQVNTGELFF. This chain uses TRBV11-2 with TRBJ2-2, with 8 nucleotides matching TRBD1. The CDR3 spans 16 residues. V lost 1 base to trimming and J lost 2 bases; unmatched junction nucleotides: 3. Germline V gives CDR1 SGHAT, CDR2 FQNNGV.

This clone was found a few times. V gene TRBV12-2 combines with J gene TRBJ1-5; TRBD1 was called by the table and not checked on the DNA. TRBV12-2 is listed as a pseudogene. The CDR3 is 15 residues long. As DNA, the CDR3 is TGTGCAAGTCGCTTAGTAAGGACAGCCTTCAGGCCCCAGCATTTT. Protein: CASRLVRTAFRPQHF.

In this sample, this clone is medium-sized (0.01 to 0.1%). The CDR3 DNA reads TGCAGCGTTGGAAAAACAGGGGACACCGGGGAGCTGTTTTTT. It encodes CSVGKTGDTGELFF. V and J are TRBV29-1 and TRBJ2-2; 7 bases fit TRBD1. The CDR3 runs 14 residues. J gave up 3 bases and V 4 bases, and 5 bases lay outside the gene matches. Germline CDR1 is SQVTM and CDR2 is ANQGSEA.

J is TRBJ1-2 and V is TRBV4-1, with TRBD1 identical over 8 bases. CDR3 length: 17 amino acids. Germline-derived CDR1 and CDR2 are MGHRA and YSYEKL. After removal of 1 base from V and 6 bases from J, the junction contained 13 bases not matched to a gene. CDR3 nucleotide sequence: TGCGCCAGCAGCCAAGTAATGAGGACAGGGCGGACCCATGGCTACACCTTC. It is translated as CASSQVMRTGRTHGYTF.

This clone was picked up a small number of times. This sequence joins TRBV6-8 and TRBJ1-6, with unresolved D. CDR1 and CDR2 from the germline V gene are MNHGY and SAAAGT. Deletions cut 7 bases from V and 0 bases from J, with 16 bases between. The length of the CDR3 is 17 residues. CDR3 DNA sequence: TGTGCCAGCAATCGCCAGGCGCTAGGCTCCTATAATTCACCCCTCCACTTT. Translating gives CASNRQALGSYNSPLHF.

The rearrangement joins TRBV18 to TRBJ1-2; possibly TRBD1 for D (5 bases). V lost 3 bases and J 7 bases, leaving 15 bases between the germline ends. The CDR3 consists of 14 residues. Germline CDR1 is KGHSH and CDR2 is LQKENI. The CDR3 DNA reads as TGTGCCAGCTCACCTACGGCAGGGTATCTTGGCTACACCTTC. It encodes CASSPTAGYLGYTF.

In this sample, this clone turned up a few times. The rearrangement links TRBV5-1 to TRBJ1-5, with no clear D. Germline assignment: CDR1 SGHRS and CDR2 YFSETQ. V lost 4 bases and J lost 3, with 17 bases in between. This CDR3 spans 16 amino acids. The CDR3 loop reads CASSHIFDKSNQPQHF. The DNA for the CDR3 is TGCGCCAGCAGCCATATCTTCGACAAGTCCAATCAGCCCCAGCATTTT.